A selection of T cell receptor beta chains follows, all from one sample in a study of blood T cell repertoires in COVID-19. Produced via immunoSEQ multiplex PCR; TCRdb's table is partial and in-frame only. Among some 320,000 clones, more than 85% were seen once, and the ten largest hold about 4.2%. The sample comprised PBMCs or T cells enriched from blood (not recorded which). Every receptor here comes from a woman in her 30s who had been exposed to COVID-19. Both conserved end residues are part of each CDR3. D genes are given only for firm matches. Where a row states a size, it is once, few, many or the class of an expanded clone; other rows omit it.

V gene	D gene	CDR3 length	clone size	J gene	CDR3 DNA	CDR3 protein
TRBV5-1	.	14	.	TRBJ1-2	TGCGCCAGCAGCTTGGATCCGGGGGTCGGTGGCTACACCTTC	CASSLDPGVGGYTF
TRBV29-1	.	13	.	TRBJ2-7	TGCAGCGTTGAGTGGCAGGGGAGATACGAGCAGTACTTC	CSVEWQGRYEQYF
TRBV4-1	TRBD1	16	.	TRBJ2-2	TGCGCCAGCAGCCGAACTGGACAGGGTGGCACCGGGGAGCTGTTTTTT	CASSRTGQGGTGELFF
TRBV10-1	TRBD1	17	.	TRBJ1-6	TGCGCCAGCAGCGAAGGGGGCATGGGGCTTTTTAGCTCACCCCTCCACTTT	CASSEGGMGLFSSPLHF
TRBV6-5	.	14	once	TRBJ1-5	TGTGCCAGCAGTTATAGCAGGGCTTCTCAGCCCCAGCATTTT	CASSYSRASQPQHF
TRBV10-3	TRBD2	14	once	TRBJ2-7	TGTGCCATCAGTGGGACTAGCGGATCCTACGAGCAGTACTTC	CAISGTSGSYEQYF
TRBV6-5	TRBD1	16	.	TRBJ1-6	TGTGCCAGCAGTTACCAACAGGGGTCCTATAATTCACCCCTCCACTTT	CASSYQQGSYNSPLHF
TRBV9	.	17	.	TRBJ2-3	TGTGCCAGCAGCGTAGGTCTGGCGGGGACGTCCACAGATACGCAGTATTTT	CASSVGLAGTSTDTQYF
TRBV19	.	15	.	TRBJ2-5	TGTGCCAGTAGTATAGATCTGCCCGGCCAAGAGACCCAGTACTTC	CASSIDLPGQETQYF
TRBV18	.	15	.	TRBJ2-1	TGTGCCAGCTCACCACGCCAGGGAAGGCGAAATGAGCAGTTCTTC	CASSPRQGRRNEQFF
TRBV6-6	TRBD1	15	.	TRBJ1-6	TGTGCCAGCAGTCTCACGGACAGGGGGAATTCACCCCTCCACTTT	CASSLTDRGNSPLHF
TRBV29-1	.	14	few	TRBJ2-7	TGCAGCGTCGAATCAGGGGAAAGGTTCGACGAGCAGTACTTC	CSVESGERFDEQYF
TRBV6-5	TRBD1	14	.	TRBJ1-1	TGTGCCAGCATCCGGACAGGGACGTCCGCTGAAGCTTTCTTT	CASIRTGTSAEAFF
TRBV7-2	TRBD1	16	.	TRBJ1-1	TGTGCCAGCAGGACTTTTCAGGGGGGCCGAACGGGTGAAGCTTTCTTT	CASRTFQGGRTGEAFF
TRBV19	.	13	.	TRBJ2-1	TGTGCCAGTAGATTACAGGGTCGCAATGAGCAGTTCTTC	CASRLQGRNEQFF
TRBV4-1	TRBD1	19	.	TRBJ1-6	TGCGCCAGCAGCCAAGATCAAAAGGCAGACAGGGGGCCCAATTCACCCCTCCACTTT	CASSQDQKADRGPNSPLHF
TRBV3-1/TRBV3-2	.	14	.	TRBJ1-2	TGTGCCAGCAGCCCCCCGAGAGCAAACTATGGCTACACCTTC	CASSPPRANYGYTF
TRBV6-4	TRBD1	16	.	TRBJ1-1	TGTGCCAGCAGTGACCCGGACAGGGGGCGGGGATACGGAGCTTTCTTT	CASSDPDRGRGYGAFF
TRBV6-5	.	15	.	TRBJ1-2	TGTGCCAGCAGTCCCACAGGGTTCCTTAACTATGGCTACACCTTC	CASSPTGFLNYGYTF